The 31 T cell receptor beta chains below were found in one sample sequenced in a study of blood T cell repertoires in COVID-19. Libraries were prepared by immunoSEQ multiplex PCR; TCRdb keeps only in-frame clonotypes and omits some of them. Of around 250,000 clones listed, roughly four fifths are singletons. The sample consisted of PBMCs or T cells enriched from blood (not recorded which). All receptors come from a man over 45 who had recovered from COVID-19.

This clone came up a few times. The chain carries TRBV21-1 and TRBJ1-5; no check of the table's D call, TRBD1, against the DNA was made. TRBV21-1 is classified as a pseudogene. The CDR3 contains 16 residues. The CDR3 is CASSNLGQGMDQPQHF. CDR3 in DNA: TGTGCCAGCAGCAATCTGGGTCAGGGAATGGATCAGCCCCAGCATTTT.

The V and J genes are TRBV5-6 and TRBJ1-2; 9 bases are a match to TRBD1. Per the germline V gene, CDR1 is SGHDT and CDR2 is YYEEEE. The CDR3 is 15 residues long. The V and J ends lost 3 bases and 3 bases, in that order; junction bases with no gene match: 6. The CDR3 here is CASSWGQGGDYGYTF. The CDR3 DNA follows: TGTGCCAGCAGCTGGGGACAGGGCGGTGACTATGGCTACACCTTC.

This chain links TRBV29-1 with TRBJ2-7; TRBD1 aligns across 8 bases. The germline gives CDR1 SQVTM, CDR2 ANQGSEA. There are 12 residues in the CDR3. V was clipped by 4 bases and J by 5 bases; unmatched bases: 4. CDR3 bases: TGCAGCGTTGCGACAGGGGTTAACGAGCAGTACTTC. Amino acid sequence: CSVATGVNEQYF.

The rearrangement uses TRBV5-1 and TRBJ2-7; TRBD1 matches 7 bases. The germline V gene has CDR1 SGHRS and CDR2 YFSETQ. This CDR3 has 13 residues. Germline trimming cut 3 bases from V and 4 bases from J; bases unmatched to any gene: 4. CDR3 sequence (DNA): TGCGCCAGCAGCTCCGGGACAGTGTACGAGCAGTACTTC. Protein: CASSSGTVYEQYF.

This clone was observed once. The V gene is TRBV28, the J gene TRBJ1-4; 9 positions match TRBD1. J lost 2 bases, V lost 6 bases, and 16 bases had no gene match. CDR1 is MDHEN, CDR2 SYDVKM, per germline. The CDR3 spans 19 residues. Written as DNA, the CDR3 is TGTGCCAGCAGCCTGGAAACAGGGGGCGCCGGGGCTACTAATGAAAAACTGTTTTTT. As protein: CASSLETGGAGATNEKLFF.

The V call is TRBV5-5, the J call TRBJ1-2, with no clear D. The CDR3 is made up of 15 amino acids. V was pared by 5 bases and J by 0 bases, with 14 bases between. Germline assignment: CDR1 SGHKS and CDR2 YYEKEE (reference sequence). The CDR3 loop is CASRAALLSNYGYTF. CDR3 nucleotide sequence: TGTGCCAGCAGGGCGGCGCTACTCTCTAACTATGGCTACACCTTC.

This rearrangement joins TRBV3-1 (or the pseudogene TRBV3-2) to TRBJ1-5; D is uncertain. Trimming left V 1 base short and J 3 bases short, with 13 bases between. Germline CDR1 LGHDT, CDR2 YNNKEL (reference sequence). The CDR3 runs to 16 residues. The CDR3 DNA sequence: TGTGCCAGCAGCCAAGCCCCAAACAGCTACAATCAGCCCCAGCATTTT. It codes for CASSQAPNSYNQPQHF.

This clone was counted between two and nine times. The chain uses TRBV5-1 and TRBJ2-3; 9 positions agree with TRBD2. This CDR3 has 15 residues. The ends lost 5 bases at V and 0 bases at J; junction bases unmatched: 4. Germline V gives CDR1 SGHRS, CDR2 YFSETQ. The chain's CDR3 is CASRASGASTDTQYF. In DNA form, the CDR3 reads TGCGCCAGCAGGGCTAGCGGGGCTAGCACAGATACGCAGTATTTT.

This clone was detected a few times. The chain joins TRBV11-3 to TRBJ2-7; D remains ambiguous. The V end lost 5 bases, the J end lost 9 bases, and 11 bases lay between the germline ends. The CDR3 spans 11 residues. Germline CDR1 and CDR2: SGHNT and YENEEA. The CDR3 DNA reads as TGTGCCAGCAGCGCCGTAGGAGCGCAGTACTTC. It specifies CASSAVGAQYF.

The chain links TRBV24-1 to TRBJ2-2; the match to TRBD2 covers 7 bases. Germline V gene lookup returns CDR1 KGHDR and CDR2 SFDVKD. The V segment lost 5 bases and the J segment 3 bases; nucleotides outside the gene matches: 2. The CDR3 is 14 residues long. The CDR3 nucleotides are TGTGCCACCAGTGGGGACTACTACACCGGGGAGCTGTTTTTT. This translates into CATSGDYYTGELFF.

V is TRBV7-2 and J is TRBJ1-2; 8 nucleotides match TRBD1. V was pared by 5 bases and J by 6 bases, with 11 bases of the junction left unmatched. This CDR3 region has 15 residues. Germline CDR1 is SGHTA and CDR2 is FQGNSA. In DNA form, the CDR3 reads TGTGCCAGCAGCCTGAGACAGGGGAGTATTCATGGCTACACCTTC. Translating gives CASSLRQGSIHGYTF.

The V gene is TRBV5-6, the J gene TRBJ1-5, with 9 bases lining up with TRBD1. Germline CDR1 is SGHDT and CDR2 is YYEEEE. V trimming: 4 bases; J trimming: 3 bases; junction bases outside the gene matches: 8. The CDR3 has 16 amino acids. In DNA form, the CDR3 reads TGTGCCAGCAGCGAGGGACAGGGAATCCACAATCAGCCCCAGCATTTT. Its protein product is CASSEGQGIHNQPQHF.

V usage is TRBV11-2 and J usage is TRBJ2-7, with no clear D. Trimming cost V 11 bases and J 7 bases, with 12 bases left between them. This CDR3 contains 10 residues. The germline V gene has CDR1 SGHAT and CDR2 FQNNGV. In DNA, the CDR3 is TGTGCCGTCGGAAACGGGGAGCAGTACTTC. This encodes CAVGNGEQYF.

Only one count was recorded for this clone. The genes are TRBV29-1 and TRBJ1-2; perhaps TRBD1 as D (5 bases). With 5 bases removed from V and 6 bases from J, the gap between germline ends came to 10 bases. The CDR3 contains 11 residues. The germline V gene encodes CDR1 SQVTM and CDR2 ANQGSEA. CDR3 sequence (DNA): TGCAGCGTTTCAGGGCTAGATGGCTACACCTTC. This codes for CSVSGLDGYTF.

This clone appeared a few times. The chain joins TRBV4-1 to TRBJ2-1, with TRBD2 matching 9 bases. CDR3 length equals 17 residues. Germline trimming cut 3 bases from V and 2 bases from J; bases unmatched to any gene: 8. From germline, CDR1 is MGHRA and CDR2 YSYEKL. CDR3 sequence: CASSHAAGLATYNEQFF. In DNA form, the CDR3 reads TGCGCCAGCAGCCATGCTGCGGGACTAGCCACCTACAATGAGCAGTTCTTC.

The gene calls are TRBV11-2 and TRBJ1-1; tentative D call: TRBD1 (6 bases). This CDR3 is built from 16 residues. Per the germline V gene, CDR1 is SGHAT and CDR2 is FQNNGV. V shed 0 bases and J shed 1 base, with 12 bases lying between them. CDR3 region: CASSLDHQGRNTEAFF. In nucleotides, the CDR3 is TGTGCCAGCAGCTTAGATCATCAGGGGAGGAACACTGAAGCTTTCTTT.

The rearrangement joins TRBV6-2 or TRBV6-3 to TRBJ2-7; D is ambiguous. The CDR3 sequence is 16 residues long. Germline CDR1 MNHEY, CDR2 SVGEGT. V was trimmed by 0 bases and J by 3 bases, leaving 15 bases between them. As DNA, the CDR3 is TGTGCCAGCAGTTACTCGAGGTACGGCTCCAACTACGAGCAGTACTTC. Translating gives CASSYSRYGSNYEQYF.

Here the CDR3 reads CASSLGGTTGELFF. CDR3 nucleotide sequence: TGCGCCAGCAGCTTGGGCGGAACCACCGGGGAGCTGTTTTTT. V is TRBV5-1 and J is TRBJ2-2; D ambiguous. The CDR3 extends over 14 amino acids. V was clipped by 0 bases and J by 4 bases, with 7 bases between them. The germline gives CDR1 SGHRS, CDR2 YFSETQ.

CDR3 region: CASSTKRGGIETQYF. The CDR3 region has the DNA TGTGCCAGCAGCACAAAACGGGGGGGCATAGAGACCCAGTACTTC. The chain couples TRBV13 to TRBJ2-5; TRBD2 agrees at 8 bases. The CDR3 loop spans 15 amino acids. J lost 4 bases, V lost 5 bases, and 9 bases had no gene match. Germline CDR1 and CDR2: PRHDT and FYEKMQ (reference sequence).

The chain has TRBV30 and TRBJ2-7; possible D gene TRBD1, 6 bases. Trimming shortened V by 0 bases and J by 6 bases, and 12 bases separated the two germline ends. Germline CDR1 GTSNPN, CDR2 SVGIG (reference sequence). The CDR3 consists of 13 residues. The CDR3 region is CAWSVGQGREQYF. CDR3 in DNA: TGTGCCTGGAGTGTAGGTCAGGGGCGCGAGCAGTACTTC. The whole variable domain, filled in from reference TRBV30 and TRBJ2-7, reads SQTIHQWPATLVQPVGSPLSLECTVEGTSNPNLYWYRQAAGRGLQLLFYSVGIGQISSEVPQNLSASRPQDRQFILSSKKLLLSDSGFYLCAWSVGQGREQYFGPGTRLTVT.

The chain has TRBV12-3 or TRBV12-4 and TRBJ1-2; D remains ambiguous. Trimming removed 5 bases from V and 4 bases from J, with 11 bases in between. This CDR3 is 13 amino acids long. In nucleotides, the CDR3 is TGTGCCAGCAGTCTCACACGAATCTATGGCTACACCTTC. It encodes CASSLTRIYGYTF.

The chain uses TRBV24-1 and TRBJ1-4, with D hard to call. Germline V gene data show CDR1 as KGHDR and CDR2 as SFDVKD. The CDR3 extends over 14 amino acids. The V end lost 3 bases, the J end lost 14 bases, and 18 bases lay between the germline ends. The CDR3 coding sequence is TGTGCCACCAGTGATGAGGGTTCCCCACCCTTGCTGTTTTTT. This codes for CATSDEGSPPLLFF.

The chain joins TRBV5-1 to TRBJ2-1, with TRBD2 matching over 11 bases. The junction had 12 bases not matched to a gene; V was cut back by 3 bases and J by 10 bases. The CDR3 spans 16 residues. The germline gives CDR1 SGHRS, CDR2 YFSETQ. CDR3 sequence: CASSSLTSGAFGEQFF. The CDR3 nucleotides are TGCGCCAGCAGCTCCCTGACTAGCGGGGCCTTCGGGGAGCAGTTCTTC.

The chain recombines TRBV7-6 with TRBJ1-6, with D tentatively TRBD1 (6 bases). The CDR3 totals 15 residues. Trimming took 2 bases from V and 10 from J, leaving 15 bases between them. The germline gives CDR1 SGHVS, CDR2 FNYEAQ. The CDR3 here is CASSLTLTGTSPLHF. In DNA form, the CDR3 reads TGTGCCAGCAGCTTAACTTTAACAGGGACATCACCCCTCCACTTT.

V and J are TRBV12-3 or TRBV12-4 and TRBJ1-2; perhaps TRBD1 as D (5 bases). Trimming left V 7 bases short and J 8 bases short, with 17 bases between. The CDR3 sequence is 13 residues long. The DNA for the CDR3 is TGTGCCAGCACTAGGACGCGGGGACTCGGCTACACCTTC. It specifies CASTRTRGLGYTF.

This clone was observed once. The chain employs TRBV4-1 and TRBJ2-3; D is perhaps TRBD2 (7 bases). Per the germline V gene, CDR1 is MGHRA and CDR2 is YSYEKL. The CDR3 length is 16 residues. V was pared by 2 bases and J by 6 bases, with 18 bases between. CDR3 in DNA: TGCGCCAGCAGCCAAAGGAGGGGGGGGGCCTTTGATACGCAGTATTTT. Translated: CASSQRRGGAFDTQYF.

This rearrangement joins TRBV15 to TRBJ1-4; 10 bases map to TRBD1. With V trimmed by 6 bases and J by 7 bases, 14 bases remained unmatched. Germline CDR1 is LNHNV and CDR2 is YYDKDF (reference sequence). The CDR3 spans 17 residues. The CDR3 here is CATSPRKTGGKSEKLFF. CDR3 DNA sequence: TGTGCCACCAGTCCCCGGAAGACAGGGGGCAAGAGTGAAAAACTGTTTTTT.

This chain's CDR3 is CASSSGPESSGNTIYF. The CDR3, as DNA: TGCGCCAGCAGCTCAGGCCCCGAGAGCTCTGGAAACACCATATATTTT. The chain is built from TRBV5-1 and TRBJ1-3; D remains unclear. V lost 3 bases to trimming and J lost 0 bases, with 13 bases between them. Germline V lookup: CDR1 SGHRS, CDR2 YFSETQ. The CDR3 has 16 amino acids. Drawing the rest from reference TRBV5-1 and TRBJ1-3, the complete variable domain is KAGVTQTPRYLIKTRGQQVTLSCSPISGHRSVSWYQQTPGQGLQFLFEYFSETQRNKGNFPGRFSGRQFSNSRSEMNVSTLELGDSALYLCASSSGPESSGNTIYFGEGSWLTVV.

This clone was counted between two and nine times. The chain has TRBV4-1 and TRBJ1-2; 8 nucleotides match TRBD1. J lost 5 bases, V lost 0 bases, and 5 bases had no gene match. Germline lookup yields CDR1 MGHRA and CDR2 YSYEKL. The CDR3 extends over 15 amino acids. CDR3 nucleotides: TGCGCCAGCAGCCAAGATCTTCGACAGGGGTATGGCTACACCTTC. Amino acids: CASSQDLRQGYGYTF.

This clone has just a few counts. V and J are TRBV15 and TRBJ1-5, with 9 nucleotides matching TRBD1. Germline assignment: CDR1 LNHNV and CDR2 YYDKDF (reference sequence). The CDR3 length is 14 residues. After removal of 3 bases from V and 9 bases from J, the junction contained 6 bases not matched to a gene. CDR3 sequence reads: CATSRGQGNSPQHF. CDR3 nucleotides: TGTGCCACCAGCAGGGGACAGGGAAATTCGCCCCAGCATTTT. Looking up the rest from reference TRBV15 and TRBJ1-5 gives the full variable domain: DAMVIQNPRYQVTQFGKPVTLSCSQTLNHNVMYWYQQKSSQAPKLLFHYYDKDFNNEADTPDNFQSRRPNTSFCFLDIRSPGLGDTAMYLCATSRGQGNSPQHFGDGTRLSIL.

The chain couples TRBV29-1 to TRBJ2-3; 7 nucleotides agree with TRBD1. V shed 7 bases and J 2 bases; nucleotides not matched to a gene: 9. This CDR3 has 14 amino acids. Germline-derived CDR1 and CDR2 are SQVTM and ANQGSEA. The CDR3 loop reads CSAGKGTATDTQYF. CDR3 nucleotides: TGCAGCGCTGGGAAGGGGACAGCCACAGATACGCAGTATTTT.